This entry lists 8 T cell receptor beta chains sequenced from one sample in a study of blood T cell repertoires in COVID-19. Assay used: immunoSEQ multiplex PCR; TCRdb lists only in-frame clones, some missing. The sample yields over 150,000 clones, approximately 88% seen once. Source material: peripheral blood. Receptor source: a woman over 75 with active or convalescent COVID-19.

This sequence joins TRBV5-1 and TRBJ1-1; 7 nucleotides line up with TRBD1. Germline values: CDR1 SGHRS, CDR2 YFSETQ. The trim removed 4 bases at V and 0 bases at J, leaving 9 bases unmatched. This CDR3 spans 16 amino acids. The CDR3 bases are TGCGCCAGCAGCCCTGGGACAGACCTCATGAACACTGAAGCTTTCTTT. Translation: CASSPGTDLMNTEAFF.

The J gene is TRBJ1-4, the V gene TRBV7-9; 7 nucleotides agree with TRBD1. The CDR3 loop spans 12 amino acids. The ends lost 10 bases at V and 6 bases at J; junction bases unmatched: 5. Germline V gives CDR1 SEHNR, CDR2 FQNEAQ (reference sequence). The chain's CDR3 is CATRGADEKLFF. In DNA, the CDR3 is TGTGCCACCAGGGGGGCGGATGAAAAACTGTTTTTT. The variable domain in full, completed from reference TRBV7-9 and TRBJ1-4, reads DTGVSQNPRHKITKRGQNVTFRCDPISEHNRLYWYRQTLGQGPEFLTYFQNEAQLEKSRLLSDRFSAERPKGSFSTLEIQRTEQGDSAMYLCATRGADEKLFFGSGTQLSVL.

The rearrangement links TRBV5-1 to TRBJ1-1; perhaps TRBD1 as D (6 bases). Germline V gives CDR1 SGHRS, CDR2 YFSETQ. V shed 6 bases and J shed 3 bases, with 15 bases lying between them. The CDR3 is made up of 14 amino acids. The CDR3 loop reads CASTRDTLDTEAFF. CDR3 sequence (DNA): TGCGCCAGCACCCGGGACACACTGGACACTGAAGCTTTCTTT.

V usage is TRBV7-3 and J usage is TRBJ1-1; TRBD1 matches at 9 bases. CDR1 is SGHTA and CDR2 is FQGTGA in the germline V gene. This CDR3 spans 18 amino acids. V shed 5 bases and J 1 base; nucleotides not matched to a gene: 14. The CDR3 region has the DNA TGTGCCAGCAGCCTCAATCCGGGACAGGGTAAAGGGAACACTGAAGCTTTCTTT. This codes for CASSLNPGQGKGNTEAFF.

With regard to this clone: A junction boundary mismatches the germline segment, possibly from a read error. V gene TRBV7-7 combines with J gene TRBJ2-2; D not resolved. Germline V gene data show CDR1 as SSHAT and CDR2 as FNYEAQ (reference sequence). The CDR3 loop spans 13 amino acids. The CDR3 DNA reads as TGTGCTAGCAGCCGTCCTAACACCGGGGAGCTGTTTTTT. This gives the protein CASSRPNTGELFF. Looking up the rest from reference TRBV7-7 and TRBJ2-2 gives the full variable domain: GAGVSQSPRYKVTKRGQDVTLRCDPISSHATLYWYQQALGQGPEFLTYFNYEAQPDKSGLPSDRFSAERPEGSISTLTIQRTEQRDSAMYRCASSRPNTGELFFGEGSRLTVL.

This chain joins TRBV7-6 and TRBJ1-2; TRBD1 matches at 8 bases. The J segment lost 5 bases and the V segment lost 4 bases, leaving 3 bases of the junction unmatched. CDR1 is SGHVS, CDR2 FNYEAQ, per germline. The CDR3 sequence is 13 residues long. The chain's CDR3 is CASSSTGGYGYTF. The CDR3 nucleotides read TGTGCCAGCAGCTCTACAGGGGGGTATGGCTACACCTTC.

CDR3 loop: CASSEGQGDTQYF. The CDR3 DNA follows: TGTGCCAGCAGTGAGGGACAGGGGGATACGCAGTATTTT. The V gene is TRBV2, the J gene TRBJ2-3; 10 bases agree with TRBD1. The CDR3 consists of 13 residues. V lost 3 bases and J lost 6; bases outside the gene matches: 0. Germline V gives CDR1 SNHLY, CDR2 FYNNEI.

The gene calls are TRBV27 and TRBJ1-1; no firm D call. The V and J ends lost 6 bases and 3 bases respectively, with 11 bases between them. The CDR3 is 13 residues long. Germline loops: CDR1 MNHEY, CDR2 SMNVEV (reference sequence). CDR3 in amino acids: CASSPVEDTEAFF. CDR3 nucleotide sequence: TGTGCCAGCAGCCCGGTGGAGGACACTGAAGCTTTCTTT.